Shown below are 2 T cell receptor beta chains from a single sample sequenced in a study of identical twins. TCRdb redid the calling of the 5' RACE reads with MiXCR, one entry per CDR3 protein. The top ten hold over 4.5% of the sample, which has around 200,000 distinct CDR3 sequences, around 9.6% seen once. Material: memory (CD45RO+) T cells sorted from blood. The receptors were gathered from a woman aged 18-35 years in good health.

The CDR3 region is CSAHRINTEAFF. The CDR3 DNA is TGCAGTGCTCACAGGATCAACACTGAAGCTTTCTTT. The chain couples TRBV20-1 to TRBJ1-1; TRBD1 might be the D (5 bases). CDR1 DFQATT and CDR2 SNEGSKA come from the germline V gene (reference sequence). The CDR3 consists of 12 residues. The V gene lost 5 bases and the J gene lost 2 bases, with 9 bases spanning the gap.

This clonotype was seen once. The chain employs TRBV19 and TRBJ2-7; no firm D call. V dropped 2 bases and J dropped 4 bases, with 9 bases sitting between them. The CDR3 totals 13 residues. Looked up from germline, CDR1 is LNHDA and CDR2 is SQIVND (reference sequence). CDR3 in DNA: TGTGCCAGTAGTATAAGCGACCAGTACGAGCAGTACTTC. Its protein is CASSISDQYEQYF.